The source of this TCR beta chain is a study of CD8 T cells in Susac syndrome. Random-hexamer reverse transcription was applied to about 0.45 to 1 ug RNA. Amplification of TCR beta CDR3 by immunoSEQ multiplex PCR spanned 54 Vbeta and 13 Jbeta. TCRdb reanalysed the immunoSEQ multiplex PCR reads using MiXCR and keeps one entry per CDR3 protein. The sample lists about 100,000 distinct CDR3 sequences; 95% were seen once. Study-level points and caveats: The greatest CD8+ clonal expansion in Susac occurred in TEMRA cells and in active patients.

CDR3 length: 14 amino acids. CDR1 is SGHDT and CDR2 is YYEEEE in the germline V gene. Trimming cost V 0 bases and J 3 bases, with 9 bases left between them. To note about this clonotype: Antigen specificity is unknown.

Sequenced sample: CD8+ T cells from PBMCs. The V and J genes are TRBV5-6 and TRBJ2-5; TRBD1 is a possible D gene (6 bases). The clonotype comes from a human donor with Susac syndrome. DNA for the CDR3: TGTGCCAGCAGCTTGGTCAGGGGTGAAGAGACCCAGTACTTC. Protein: CASSLVRGEETQYF.